The sequence of this TCR beta chain was determined in a study of blood T cell repertoires in COVID-19. On the study more broadly: Whether acute or convalescent, the COVID-19 samples came from the United States, Italy and Spain. Sample material is recorded as cDNA or gDNA derived from T cells, B-cell-depleted T cells, or PBMCs.

This CDR3 has 16 residues. Germline CDR1 is SEHNR and CDR2 is FQNEAQ (reference sequence). Trimming removed 7 bases at V and 8 bases at J, with 26 bases between. Authors' analysis steps: Amplification from reference gene primers served as the basis for estimated nucleated cell counts. Repertoires were generated with immunoSEQ multiplex PCR, while TCRdb's copy carries only in-frame clones and drops some. V and J calls and clone size are as listed in that table; D and trimming were resolved from the DNA. This sample has under 300,000 clones; over 65% occur once, and the top ten carry 3.3%. The clonotype comes from a woman older than 75 with acute or convalescent COVID-19. The rearrangement uses TRBV7-9 and TRBJ1-2; tentative D call: TRBD1 (6 bases). The material sequenced was peripheral blood. The CDR3 bases are TGTGCCAGCACCCTTAGTGGGACAATGGGAGAGGGAGGCTACACCTTC. Protein product: CASTLSGTMGEGGYTF.